The sequence of this T cell receptor beta chain was determined in a study of cytomegalovirus exposure and HLA in healthy donors. Broader study findings: Researchers reported that a few CMV-associated chains were confirmed in vitro as CMV antigen-specific.

Generated by immunoSEQ multiplex PCR, the TCRdb table keeps only in-frame clones and is missing some. The sample includes 60,000 or so clones, about 93% seen only once; the top ten take 2% to 2.5%. Germline trimming cut 3 bases from V and 4 bases from J; bases unmatched to any gene: 7. The CDR3 consists of 16 residues. CDR1 is SGHNT and CDR2 is YENEEA in the germline V gene. A word on this clone: Antigen unknown.

This receptor was obtained from a man aged 18 to 35 in good health and CMV-seronegative. Material: PBMCs. The J gene is TRBJ2-2, the V gene TRBV11-3; 8 nucleotides line up with TRBD1. DNA for the CDR3: TGTGCCAGCAGCTTGCAGGGGGCCTCGCCCACCGGGGAGCTGTTTTTT. Its protein is CASSLQGASPTGELFF.